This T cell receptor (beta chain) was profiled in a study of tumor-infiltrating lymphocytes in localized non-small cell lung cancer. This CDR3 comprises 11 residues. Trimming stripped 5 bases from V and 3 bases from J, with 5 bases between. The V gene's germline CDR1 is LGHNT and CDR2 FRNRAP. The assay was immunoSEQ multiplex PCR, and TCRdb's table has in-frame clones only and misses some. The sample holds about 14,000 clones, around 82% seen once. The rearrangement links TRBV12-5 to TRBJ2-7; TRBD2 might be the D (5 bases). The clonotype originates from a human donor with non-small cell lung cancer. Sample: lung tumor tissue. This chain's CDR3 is CASGGGYEQYF. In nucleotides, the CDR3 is TGTGCTAGTGGTGGAGGCTACGAGCAGTACTTC.